This TCR beta chain was retrieved from a study of T cells in Graves' hyperthyroidism and ophthalmopathy. Study-wide points: A model of 13 V-J features distinguished ophthalmopathy from stable hyperthyroidism. The majority of expanded thyroid clonotypes above 0.001 also appeared in blood.

In this sample, this clonotype turned up a few times. What it binds is unknown. Amplification targeted TCR beta CDR3 regions from RNA transcripts. First-round RT-PCR targeting the TCR CDR3 was performed with the HTBI primer set. In TCRdb, the multiplex PCR reads were re-called with MiXCR into one record per CDR3 protein. Among approximately 400,000 distinct CDR3 sequences listed, approximately 25% were seen once. Germline loops: CDR1 SGHTA, CDR2 FQGTGA. This CDR3 comprises 13 residues. Trimming removed 3 bases from V and 5 bases from J, with 10 bases in between. The patients, who ranged from 18 to 65 in age, presented with newly diagnosed hyperthyroidism lasting under 2 months.

The source is a man aged 50-60 years with Graves' hyperthyroidism. This chain connects TRBV7-3 to TRBJ2-5; D not resolved. The sequenced material came from blood. The CDR3 DNA reads as TGTGCCAGCAGCTTCTCCCCCGGGGAGACCCAGTACTTC. Its translation: CASSFSPGETQYF. Combining the CDR3 with reference TRBV7-3 and TRBJ2-5 gives the whole variable domain GAGVSQTPSNKVTEKGKYVELRCDPISGHTALYWYRQSLGQGPEFLIYFQGTGAADDSGLPNDRFFAVRPEGSVSTLKIQRTERGDSAVYLCASSFSPGETQYFGPGTRLLVL.